A selection of T cell receptor beta chains follows, all from one sample in a study of T cells after yellow fever vaccination. MiXCR, applied by TCRdb to the 5' RACE reads, yields one record per CDR3 protein. The sample shows 450,000 to 550,000 distinct CDR3 sequences, roughly 19% of them seen only once. Sequencing used PBMCs, obtained 15 days after the yellow fever booster vaccination. Receptor source: a man in his thirties or forties who received the YFV17D yellow fever vaccine. The CDR3 runs from the conserved cysteine through the conserved F or W. D genes are given only for firm matches. Only part of the rows carry a size: once, few, many, or a class if the clone is expanded.

D gene: TRBD2
J gene: TRBJ2-1
clone size: few
V gene: TRBV9
CDR3 DNA: TGTGCCAGCAGCGTAGATCTGACGGGAGGAGCAAATGAGCAGTTCTTC
CDR3 protein: CASSVDLTGGANEQFF

D gene: -
J gene: TRBJ2-7
clone size: few
V gene: TRBV5-1
CDR3 DNA: TGCGCCAGCACCTTCCAATATGGGACCACCTACGAGCAGTACTTC
CDR3 protein: CASTFQYGTTYEQYF

D gene: TRBD2
J gene: TRBJ2-1
clone size: many
V gene: TRBV6-5
CDR3 DNA: TGTGCCAGCAGTTACTTCCCAGTGGGAGGGGAGCAGTTCTTC
CDR3 protein: CASSYFPVGGEQFF

D gene: -
J gene: TRBJ1-1
clone size: few
V gene: TRBV10-2
CDR3 DNA: TGCGCCAGCAGTACCATCTCAGGGGTTGAAGCTTTCTTT
CDR3 protein: CASSTISGVEAFF

D gene: -
J gene: TRBJ2-7
clone size: -
V gene: TRBV29-1
CDR3 DNA: TGCAGCGTTGAAGACGGAAAGCAGTACTTC
CDR3 protein: CSVEDGKQYF

D gene: -
J gene: TRBJ2-3
clone size: -
V gene: TRBV9
CDR3 DNA: TGTGCCAGCAGCGACCGGGACTGGATTGGAGATACGCAGTATTTT
CDR3 protein: CASSDRDWIGDTQYF

D gene: -
J gene: TRBJ1-2
clone size: few
V gene: TRBV11-2
CDR3 DNA: TGTGCCAGCAGCTTAGTTCCACGGACTTATGGCTACACCTTC
CDR3 protein: CASSLVPRTYGYTF

D gene: -
J gene: TRBJ2-1
clone size: few
V gene: TRBV10-3
CDR3 DNA: TGTGCCATCAAAACTAGCTGGGATGAGCAGTTCTTC
CDR3 protein: CAIKTSWDEQFF

D gene: TRBD2
J gene: TRBJ2-1
clone size: -
V gene: TRBV5-5
CDR3 DNA: TGTGCCAGCAGCATCCGGACTAGCGGAAACAATGAGCAGTTCTTC
CDR3 protein: CASSIRTSGNNEQFF

D gene: TRBD2
J gene: TRBJ2-1
clone size: -
V gene: TRBV5-1
CDR3 DNA: TGCGCCAGCAGCTTTAGCGGGGAGGGGTACAATGAGCAGTTCTTC
CDR3 protein: CASSFSGEGYNEQFF

D gene: TRBD1
J gene: TRBJ1-1
clone size: few
V gene: TRBV12-3/TRBV12-4
CDR3 DNA: TGTGCCAGCAGTGGCGACAGGGGGAGTGAAGCTTTCTTT
CDR3 protein: CASSGDRGSEAFF

D gene: TRBD1
J gene: TRBJ1-5
clone size: -
V gene: TRBV12-3/TRBV12-4
CDR3 DNA: TGTGCCAGCAGTTCAGGGGGCTGGGATCAGCCCCAGCATTTT
CDR3 protein: CASSSGGWDQPQHF

D gene: TRBD2
J gene: TRBJ2-1
clone size: few
V gene: TRBV20-1
CDR3 DNA: TGCAGTGCTATCGGGACTAGCGGAGGGCGGACCTACAATGAGCAGTTCTTC
CDR3 protein: CSAIGTSGGRTYNEQFF

D gene: -
J gene: TRBJ2-3
clone size: few
V gene: TRBV9
CDR3 DNA: TGTGCCAGCAGCGTATCGGTAGCATCCACAGATACGCAGTATTTT
CDR3 protein: CASSVSVASTDTQYF

D gene: -
J gene: TRBJ1-2
clone size: few
V gene: TRBV7-2
CDR3 DNA: TGTGCCAGCAGCCCGGGGACCTCCTTTGGCTACACCTTC
CDR3 protein: CASSPGTSFGYTF

D gene: -
J gene: TRBJ2-5
clone size: many
V gene: TRBV18
CDR3 DNA: TGTGCCAGCTCGCGAGATAACCGACAAGAGACCCAGTACTTC
CDR3 protein: CASSRDNRQETQYF

D gene: TRBD2
J gene: TRBJ2-1
clone size: -
V gene: TRBV20-1
CDR3 DNA: TGCAGTGCCTTCTGGACTAGCGGGGTTAATGAGCAGTTCTTC
CDR3 protein: CSAFWTSGVNEQFF

D gene: TRBD2
J gene: TRBJ2-7
clone size: -
V gene: TRBV7-2
CDR3 DNA: TGTGCCAGCAGCACCGGGACTAGCGGGATGCAGTACTTC
CDR3 protein: CASSTGTSGMQYF

D gene: -
J gene: TRBJ2-2
clone size: few
V gene: TRBV27
CDR3 DNA: TGTGCCAGCAAACTGGAAGGGGGAAAGAACACCGGGGAGCTGTTTTTT
CDR3 protein: CASKLEGGKNTGELFF

D gene: TRBD2
J gene: TRBJ2-2
clone size: few
V gene: TRBV25-1
CDR3 DNA: TGTGCCAGCAGAGCGGGGGGGGCCTATGGCACCGGGGAGCTGTTTTTT
CDR3 protein: CASRAGGAYGTGELFF

D gene: -
J gene: TRBJ1-1
clone size: few
V gene: TRBV25-1
CDR3 DNA: TGTGCCAGCAGTGAATGGGGGGTGTTTACGGAAGCTTTCTTT
CDR3 protein: CASSEWGVFTEAFF

D gene: TRBD1
J gene: TRBJ2-7
clone size: -
V gene: TRBV27
CDR3 DNA: TGTGCCAGCAGTTTATGGACAGGGAAAGGCTACGAGCAGTACTTC
CDR3 protein: CASSLWTGKGYEQYF

D gene: -
J gene: TRBJ1-1
clone size: -
V gene: TRBV12-3/TRBV12-4
CDR3 DNA: TGTGCCAGCAGTTTGTACAGGGACTCGAACACTGAAGCTTTCTTT
CDR3 protein: CASSLYRDSNTEAFF

D gene: -
J gene: TRBJ2-3
clone size: -
V gene: TRBV7-3
CDR3 DNA: TGTGCCAGCAGCTTAAGGGGGGAGGATACGCAGTATTTT
CDR3 protein: CASSLRGEDTQYF

D gene: -
J gene: TRBJ1-6
clone size: -
V gene: TRBV7-3
CDR3 DNA: TGTGCCAGCAGCTTAAGGGGGGATTCACCCCTCCACTTT
CDR3 protein: CASSLRGDSPLHF

D gene: -
J gene: TRBJ1-1
clone size: many
V gene: TRBV12-5
CDR3 DNA: TGTGCTAGTGGCCGGGACGACTACACTGAAGCTTTCTTT
CDR3 protein: CASGRDDYTEAFF

D gene: TRBD1
J gene: TRBJ1-2
clone size: few
V gene: TRBV6-1
CDR3 DNA: TGTGCCAGCAGTGGGACAGGGGGCTATGGCTACACCTTC
CDR3 protein: CASSGTGGYGYTF

D gene: TRBD1
J gene: TRBJ2-5
clone size: -
V gene: TRBV28
CDR3 DNA: TGTGCCAGCAGTATTGGGACAGGTTTTCAAGAGACCCAGTACTTC
CDR3 protein: CASSIGTGFQETQYF

D gene: -
J gene: TRBJ1-5
clone size: -
V gene: TRBV3-1
CDR3 DNA: TGTGCCAGCAGCTCGACGCGGGGGCCCAGTCAGCCCCAGCATTTT
CDR3 protein: CASSSTRGPSQPQHF

D gene: TRBD2
J gene: TRBJ2-7
clone size: few
V gene: TRBV18
CDR3 DNA: TGTGCCAGCTCACCACAACTAGCGGGAGGTGCCTACGAGCAGTACTTC
CDR3 protein: CASSPQLAGGAYEQYF

D gene: -
J gene: TRBJ1-2
clone size: few
V gene: TRBV19
CDR3 DNA: TGTGCCAGTACCCACGGACGGGGCAGCGCTAACTATGGCTACACCTTC
CDR3 protein: CASTHGRGSANYGYTF

D gene: TRBD2
J gene: TRBJ2-1
clone size: once
V gene: TRBV5-4
CDR3 DNA: TGTGCCAGCAGCCCGATTACTAGCGGGAGATTCGATGAGCAGTTCTTC
CDR3 protein: CASSPITSGRFDEQFF

D gene: -
J gene: TRBJ1-5
clone size: -
V gene: TRBV6-1
CDR3 DNA: TGTGCCAGCAGTGTGGCAGGGGACACCTATCAGCCCCAGCATTTT
CDR3 protein: CASSVAGDTYQPQHF

D gene: TRBD2
J gene: TRBJ2-1
clone size: once
V gene: TRBV29-1
CDR3 DNA: TGCAGCGTTGGATATAGACTAGCGGGAGACGGTGAGCAGTTCTTC
CDR3 protein: CSVGYRLAGDGEQFF

D gene: -
J gene: TRBJ2-3
clone size: -
V gene: TRBV20-1
CDR3 DNA: TGCAGTGGAGTTCCAAGCACAGATACGCAGTATTTT
CDR3 protein: CSGVPSTDTQYF

D gene: -
J gene: TRBJ2-7
clone size: -
V gene: TRBV20-1
CDR3 DNA: TGCAGTGCTAGAGTAACAGCGGACTACGAGCAGTACTTC
CDR3 protein: CSARVTADYEQYF

D gene: TRBD2
J gene: TRBJ2-1
clone size: -
V gene: TRBV20-1
CDR3 DNA: TGCAGTGCTAGTCTAGCGGTATACAATGAGCAGTTCTTC
CDR3 protein: CSASLAVYNEQFF

D gene: -
J gene: TRBJ2-5
clone size: -
V gene: TRBV7-2
CDR3 DNA: TGTGCCAGCAGCGAGGGGCCCTCGGGGGAGACCCAGTACTTC
CDR3 protein: CASSEGPSGETQYF

D gene: -
J gene: TRBJ2-6
clone size: -
V gene: TRBV7-2
CDR3 DNA: TGTGCCAGCGCCCGGAACTCTGGGGCCAACGTCCTGACTTTC
CDR3 protein: CASARNSGANVLTF

D gene: TRBD1
J gene: TRBJ2-5
clone size: -
V gene: TRBV9
CDR3 DNA: TGTGCCAGCAGCGTGACAGGGGGCCAGGAGACCCAGTACTTC
CDR3 protein: CASSVTGGQETQYF

D gene: TRBD1
J gene: TRBJ1-1
clone size: many
V gene: TRBV9
CDR3 DNA: TGTGCCAGCAGTTCAACAGGGGGCGGCACTGAAGCTTTCTTT
CDR3 protein: CASSSTGGGTEAFF

D gene: -
J gene: TRBJ2-5
clone size: -
V gene: TRBV5-1
CDR3 DNA: TGCGCCAGCAGTAGAGGGAGCGAAGAGACCCAGTACTTC
CDR3 protein: CASSRGSEETQYF

D gene: TRBD1
J gene: TRBJ2-7
clone size: -
V gene: TRBV28
CDR3 DNA: TGTGCCAGCAGTTTTGGTGGACAGGCCTACGAGCAGTACTTC
CDR3 protein: CASSFGGQAYEQYF

D gene: TRBD2
J gene: TRBJ2-7
clone size: few
V gene: TRBV7-6
CDR3 DNA: TGTGCCAGCAGCTCGACTAGCGGGAGGGCCTGGTACGAGCAGTACTTC
CDR3 protein: CASSSTSGRAWYEQYF

D gene: -
J gene: TRBJ2-2
clone size: few
V gene: TRBV5-1
CDR3 DNA: TGCGCCAGCGGCCCACGATCGGCTGACAAAGCCGGGGAGCTGTTTTTT
CDR3 protein: CASGPRSADKAGELFF

D gene: -
J gene: TRBJ1-6
clone size: -
V gene: TRBV30
CDR3 DNA: TGTGCCTGGAGGAGGGAAAATTCACCCCTCCACTTT
CDR3 protein: CAWRRENSPLHF

D gene: TRBD2
J gene: TRBJ2-1
clone size: -
V gene: TRBV20-1
CDR3 DNA: TGCAGTGCCAACCCCCTAGCGGGATACTACAATGAGCAGTTCTTC
CDR3 protein: CSANPLAGYYNEQFF

D gene: -
J gene: TRBJ2-1
clone size: -
V gene: TRBV15
CDR3 DNA: TGTGCCACCAGCACCGGACTGACCGCCTACAATGAGCAGTTCTTC
CDR3 protein: CATSTGLTAYNEQFF